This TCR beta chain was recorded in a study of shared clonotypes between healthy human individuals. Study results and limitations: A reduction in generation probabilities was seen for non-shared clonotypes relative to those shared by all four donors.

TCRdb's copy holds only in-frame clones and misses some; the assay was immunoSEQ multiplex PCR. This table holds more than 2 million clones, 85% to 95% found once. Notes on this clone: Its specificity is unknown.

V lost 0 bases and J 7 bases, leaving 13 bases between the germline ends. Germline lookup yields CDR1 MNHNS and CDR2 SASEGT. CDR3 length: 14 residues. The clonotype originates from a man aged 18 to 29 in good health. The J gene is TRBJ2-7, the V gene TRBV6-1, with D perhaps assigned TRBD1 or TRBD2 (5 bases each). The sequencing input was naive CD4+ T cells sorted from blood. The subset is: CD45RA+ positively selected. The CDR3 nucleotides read TGTGCCAGCAGTGAAGCGCAAGGGTGGGGGGAGCAGTACTTC. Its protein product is CASSEAQGWGEQYF.